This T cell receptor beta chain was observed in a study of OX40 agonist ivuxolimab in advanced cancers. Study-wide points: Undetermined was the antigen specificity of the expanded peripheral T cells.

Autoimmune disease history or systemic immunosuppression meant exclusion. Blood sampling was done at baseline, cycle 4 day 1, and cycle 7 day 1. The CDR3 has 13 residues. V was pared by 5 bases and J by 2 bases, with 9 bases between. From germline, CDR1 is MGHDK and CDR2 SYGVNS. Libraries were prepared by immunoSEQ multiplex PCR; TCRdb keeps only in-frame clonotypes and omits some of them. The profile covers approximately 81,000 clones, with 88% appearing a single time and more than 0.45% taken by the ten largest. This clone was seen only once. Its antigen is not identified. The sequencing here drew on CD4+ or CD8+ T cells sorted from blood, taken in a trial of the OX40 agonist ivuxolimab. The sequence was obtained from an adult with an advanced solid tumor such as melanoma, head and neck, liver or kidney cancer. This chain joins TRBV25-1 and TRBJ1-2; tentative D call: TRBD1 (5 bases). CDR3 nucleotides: TGTGCCAGCAGTCCTCCAGGGAACTATGGCTACACCTTC. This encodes CASSPPGNYGYTF.